The 19 T cell receptor beta chains listed next were all sequenced from one sample in a study of cytotoxic CD8 clonotypes in ibrutinib-treated CLL (dated by TCRdb to the early 2020s). Libraries were constructed by the immunoSEQ multiplex PCR assay. TCRdb holds this immuneACCESS table with in-frame rearrangements only. Some clones are missing; in checked studies, unresolved V genes explain under half, and the rest has no known cause. A total of approximately 150,000 clones appear in this sample, 88% of them only once. The top ten hold around 3.1% of the sample. This sample's time point label indicates: progressive disease on ibrutinib. The sample in question was PBMCs, obtained at disease progression, from a patient treated with ibrutinib. The receptors come from a human donor with chronic lymphocytic leukemia.

This clone occurred once. V gene TRBV9 combines with J gene TRBJ1-1; D remains unclear. Germline-derived CDR1 and CDR2 are SGDLS and YYNGEE. The V gene lost 2 bases and the J gene lost 1 base, with 12 bases spanning the gap. The length of the CDR3 is 15 residues. The CDR3 here is CASSVDLAENTEAFF. CDR3 nucleotide sequence: TGTGCCAGCAGCGTTGACCTCGCAGAGAACACTGAAGCTTTCTTT.

This chain connects TRBV5-4 to TRBJ2-3; 7 positions match TRBD2. CDR3 length: 15 residues. V lost 0 bases to trimming and J lost 4 bases; unmatched junction nucleotides: 5. Germline V gene sequence: CDR1 SGHNT, CDR2 YYREEE (reference sequence). CDR3 in amino acids: CASSLGGGLADTQYF. CDR3 coding DNA: TGTGCCAGCAGCTTGGGGGGAGGGCTGGCAGATACGCAGTATTTT.

This sequence joins TRBV9 and TRBJ2-2, with unresolved D. This CDR3 is built from 13 residues. CDR1 and CDR2 from the germline V gene are SGDLS and YYNGEE. Trimming stripped 3 bases from V and 5 bases from J, with 8 bases between. CDR3 protein: CASSALVTGELFF. For the CDR3, the DNA is TGTGCCAGCAGCGCCCTAGTTACCGGGGAGCTGTTTTTT.

V gene TRBV29-1 combines with J gene TRBJ1-4; D possibly corresponds to TRBD1 (5 bases). V was shortened by 2 bases and J by 5 bases, with 12 bases between the two germline ends. Per germline, CDR1 SQVTM and CDR2 ANQGSEA. The CDR3 is made up of 14 amino acids. The CDR3 sequence is CSVEPGRENEKLFF. The CDR3 DNA is TGCAGCGTTGAACCGGGACGGGAAAATGAAAAACTGTTTTTT. Supplemented by reference TRBV29-1 and TRBJ1-4, the full variable domain reads SAVISQKPSRDICQRGTSLTIQCQVDSQVTMMFWYRQQPGQSLTLIATANQGSEATYESGFVIDKFPISRPNLTFSTLTVSNMSPEDSSIYLCSVEPGRENEKLFFGSGTQLSVL.

The rearrangement uses TRBV5-4 and TRBJ1-2; TRBD1 is a possible D gene (6 bases). This CDR3 region has 15 residues. Germline-derived CDR1 and CDR2 are SGHNT and YYREEE (reference sequence). The ends were cut back, 3 bases at V and 3 bases at J, with 15 bases in the middle. The CDR3 DNA follows: TGTGCCAGCAGCTCGGGGGACACCCCTCACTATGGCTACACCTTC. Translated: CASSSGDTPHYGYTF.

The chain is built from TRBV27 and TRBJ1-1; no firm D call. Germline V gives CDR1 MNHEY, CDR2 SMNVEV (reference sequence). Trimming removed 2 bases at V and 0 bases at J, with 7 bases between. The CDR3 is 14 amino acids. The CDR3 DNA follows: TGTGCCAGCAGTTTAGGAGGGTTGAACACTGAAGCTTTCTTT. This codes for CASSLGGLNTEAFF.

This CDR3 reads CASSYPTGHDRGPEQFF. In nucleotides, the CDR3 is TGTGCCAGCAGTTACCCCACGGGTCACGACAGGGGGCCTGAGCAGTTCTTC. The chain joins TRBV6-7 to TRBJ2-1; 10 bases align to TRBD1. TRBV6-7 is known as an ORF, though its function is uncertain. After removal of 2 bases from V and 9 bases from J, the junction contained 13 bases not matched to a gene. The CDR3 length is 17 residues.

The chain couples TRBV5-1 to TRBJ2-7, with 12 bases that match TRBD2. Germline V lookup: CDR1 SGHRS, CDR2 YFSETQ. The trim removed 3 bases at V and 7 bases at J, leaving 8 bases unmatched. CDR3 length: 15 residues. CDR3 sequence reads: CASSWPTSGGGEQYF. CDR3 bases: TGCGCCAGCAGCTGGCCGACTAGCGGGGGTGGGGAGCAGTACTTC.

The chain is built from TRBV27 and TRBJ1-5; weak D call: TRBD1 (6 bases). Germline CDR1 MNHEY, CDR2 SMNVEV (reference sequence). The V end lost 6 bases, the J end lost 2 bases, and 14 bases lay between the germline ends. This CDR3 comprises 15 residues. The CDR3 coding sequence is TGTGCCAGCAGCCTCACAGGGACCCGCAATCAGCCCCAGCATTTT. Translation gives CASSLTGTRNQPQHF.

This chain uses TRBV6-6 with TRBJ2-1; TRBD1 matches at 9 bases. The CDR3 consists of 16 residues. The germline V gene encodes CDR1 MNHNY and CDR2 SVGAGI (reference sequence). Trimming cost V 2 bases and J 5 bases; bases outside gene matches: 7. The CDR3 protein is CASSYTGQGRDNEQFF. In nucleotides, the CDR3 is TGTGCCAGCAGTTACACCGGACAGGGGAGGGACAATGAGCAGTTCTTC.

The chain joins TRBV28 to TRBJ2-1; the D gene is possibly TRBD2 (5 bases). This CDR3 has 14 amino acids. Trimming removed 6 bases at V and 0 bases at J, with 9 bases between. The germline CDR1 and CDR2 sequences are MDHEN and SYDVKM. The CDR3 region is CASSHDYSYNEQFF. CDR3 nucleotides: TGTGCCAGCAGCCATGACTACTCCTACAATGAGCAGTTCTTC.

This chain links TRBV5-1 with TRBJ2-5, with 9 bases lining up with TRBD2. Germline V lookup: CDR1 SGHRS, CDR2 YFSETQ. The CDR3 totals 16 residues. With 0 bases clipped from V and 2 bases from J, the junction kept 5 bases outside the gene matches. In nucleotides, the CDR3 is TGCGCCAGCAGCTTGGGAGCGGGAGGACCTCAAGAGACCCAGTACTTC. As protein: CASSLGAGGPQETQYF.

This clone turned up a few times. The chain carries TRBV20-1 and TRBJ1-1; D not certain. Trimming took 3 bases from V and 6 from J, leaving 8 bases between them. From germline, CDR1 is DFQATT and CDR2 SNEGSKA (reference sequence). The CDR3 contains 11 residues. The CDR3: CSASLKSEAFF. DNA for the CDR3: TGCAGTGCTAGTCTCAAATCTGAAGCTTTCTTT.

The chain links TRBV7-2 to TRBJ2-1, with TRBD2 identical over 11 bases. Germline V gene data show CDR1 as SGHTA and CDR2 as FQGNSA. This CDR3 has 16 residues. V dropped 1 base and J dropped 3; count of bases not matched to a gene: 2. The CDR3, as DNA: TGTGCCAGCAGCTTAGTCCTAGCGGGAGGCTACAATGAGCAGTTCTTC. Translated: CASSLVLAGGYNEQFF.

V usage is TRBV28 and J usage is TRBJ2-7; 8 bases align to TRBD2. The CDR3 loop spans 15 amino acids. After removal of 6 bases from V and 3 bases from J, the junction contained 10 bases not matched to a gene. The germline V gene encodes CDR1 MDHEN and CDR2 SYDVKM. The CDR3 reads CASSHYRGGLYEQYF. CDR3 nucleotides: TGTGCCAGCAGCCACTATCGGGGGGGGCTCTACGAGCAGTACTTC.

CDR3 nucleotides: TGTGCCAGCTCCCCATCCGGGACTAGCGGGAGTTTTTACGAGCAGTACTTC. Translating gives CASSPSGTSGSFYEQYF. The rearrangement uses TRBV18 and TRBJ2-7, with 14 bases lining up with TRBD2. The junction had 11 bases not matched to a gene; V was cut back by 6 bases and J by 4 bases. Germline CDR1 and CDR2: KGHSH and LQKENI. The CDR3 spans 17 residues.

The chain carries TRBV18 and TRBJ2-6, with D perhaps matching TRBD2 (6 bases). The V end was cut by 7 bases, the J end by 1 base, with 8 bases between. Germline CDR1 and CDR2: KGHSH and LQKENI. The CDR3 extends over 14 amino acids. The CDR3 DNA follows: TGTGCCAGCTGGAGGGGATCTGGGGCCAACGTCCTGACTTTC. Translated, it gives CASWRGSGANVLTF.

This chain joins TRBV29-1 and TRBJ2-5, with TRBD2 as a possible D gene (5 bases). The CDR3 contains 15 residues. Germline values: CDR1 SQVTM, CDR2 ANQGSEA. Trimming pared 1 base from V and 4 bases from J, leaving 16 bases between. Here the CDR3 DNA reads TGCAGCGTTGAAGGTGGGAGATTAACTGGAGAGACCCAGTACTTC. Its translation: CSVEGGRLTGETQYF.

The V and J genes are TRBV7-2 and TRBJ2-5, with D hard to call. The CDR3 runs 12 residues. The V and J ends lost 3 bases and 11 bases respectively, with 13 bases between them. Germline V lookup: CDR1 SGHTA, CDR2 FQGNSA. This CDR3 reads CASSFPGVRQYF. In DNA, the CDR3 is TGTGCCAGCAGCTTCCCCGGAGTGAGGCAGTACTTC.